This T cell receptor beta chain appears in the sequencing data of a study of blood T cell repertoires in COVID-19. Study-level information: Sites in the United States, Italy and Spain provided acute and convalescent COVID-19 samples. From T cells, B-cell-depleted T cells, or PBMCs came the material, which was cDNA or gDNA.

Methods used by the authors: Estimates of nucleated cell counts were drawn from the amplification of reference gene primers. TCRdb keeps only in-frame clones here, not all; method: immunoSEQ multiplex PCR. The V and J calls and clone size were taken over from that table, and D and trimming were inferred from the DNA. This sample carries tens of thousands of clones, over 85% of them seen once, and the ten largest clones take around 0.34%. It was during active infection that Seattle patients were enrolled and then longitudinally followed. This CDR3 spans 14 amino acids. Germline V lookup: CDR1 LGHNA, CDR2 YNFKEQ. The V and J ends lost 1 base and 5 bases respectively, with 11 bases between them.

The TCR sequence derives from a man aged 45-65 years with COVID-19, enrolled during active disease. The V gene is TRBV4-2, the J gene TRBJ1-2, with D hard to call. Source material: peripheral blood. The CDR3 reads CASSQVRRDYGYTF. The CDR3 DNA follows: TGTGCCAGCAGCCAAGTGAGGAGGGATTATGGCTACACCTTC.